Listed here is a single T cell receptor (beta chain). Its antigen is unknown. The data derive from a study of cytomegalovirus exposure and HLA in healthy donors. General study findings and limits: Generally TCR sequences proved uncommon, though certain public TCRs appeared in numerous donors.

CDR1 and CDR2 (germline): SGHTA, FQGNSA. V was shortened by 0 bases and J by 2 bases, with 15 bases between the two germline ends. The CDR3 runs to 17 residues. The PCR was carried out with 60 Vbeta primers and 13 Jbeta primers. Clones were read by immunoSEQ multiplex PCR, and TCRdb kept only the in-frame ones, dropping some. This table holds roughly 110,000 clones, under 80% found once. V usage is TRBV7-2 and J usage is TRBJ2-3; a possible D gene is TRBD1 (5 bases). Source material: PBMCs. The receptor was isolated from a woman aged 40-49 years in good health and CMV-seropositive. The CDR3 is CASSLARLGLPTDTQYF. CDR3 nucleotide sequence: TGTGCCAGCAGCTTAGCGCGGTTGGGGCTACCCACAGATACGCAGTATTTT.